The T cell receptor (beta chain) under discussion was sequenced for a study of beta chain features in type 1 diabetes. Study-level information: No age, gender or cell yield differences were seen between patients and healthy donors.

Broader study findings: Fewer insertions but more deletions were seen at VDJ junctions in type 1 diabetes patients. TCRB repertoires of naive, central memory and Treg cells appeared more similar among patients than among healthy donors.

Expressed TCRB transcripts got sequenced, as all isolated RNA was reverse transcribed. An average around 3.8 million reads came from naive, central memory and regulatory T cell samples. Assay used: immunoSEQ multiplex PCR; TCRdb lists only in-frame clones, some missing. The sample contains some 220,000 clones, approximately 11% of which appear only once. The CDR3 contains 13 residues. V gave up 1 base and J gave up 4 bases, with 7 bases separating them. Germline V lookup: CDR1 MNHNS, CDR2 SASEGT. Points on this clone: Its antigen is as yet unknown.

The sample taken for sequencing was central memory CD4+ T cells from blood. The TCR sequence derives from a man between 18 and 35 years old in good health. The chain combines TRBV6-1 with TRBJ1-2; D gene unclear. CDR3 sequence reads: CASSEVQLYGYTF. CDR3 DNA: TGTGCCAGCAGTGAAGTGCAGCTCTATGGCTACACCTTC.